The following is a T cell receptor beta chain sequence with its context. This clone was seen a few times. Its antigen remains unidentified. Base qualities are not at hand, and no much larger clone is one base apart. The cohort consisted of 666 healthy bone marrow donors. At the time of sampling, all cohort members were nominally healthy, though unrecorded immune exposures were likely present. The donor was CMV seropositive and belonged to the group of about 290 seropositive cohort members. A peripheral blood sample was collected from each donor, and TCR beta sequencing was performed on peripheral blood mononuclear cells. The Qiagen DNeasy Blood Extraction Kit was used to extract genomic DNA from the blood cell samples. This sample is part of a study of cytomegalovirus exposure and HLA in healthy donors (dated by TCRdb to about 2017). A note on the overall study: In an earlier analysis of roughly 590 of the donors, 250 to 300 Gb of sequence data and 100 million or so unique TCR beta sequences from roughly 190 million T cells were reported. Five DR-DQ haplotypes were treated as single units for association and clustering because of strong linkage in the cohort. Of the 350 to 450 genotyped donors, approximately 80% fell in the genetic ancestry cluster associated with self-reported Caucasian donors. Donor age, sex, ethnicity and CMV serostatus were collected together with the repertoire data. The study aimed to test whether cataloging public T cell receptors could reveal signatures of past pathogen exposure. Using immunosequencing, the study profiled T cell repertoires from 550 to 750 subjects and related those repertoires to cytomegalovirus serostatus. In a later analysis, previously published TCR beta repertoires from 670 or so donors were re-analyzed and high-resolution HLA genotyping was added so that TCR occurrence patterns could be studied. To predict cytomegalovirus infection status, the study brought together high-throughput TCR immunosequencing, statistical association of individual TCRs with disease status, and machine learning. Among around 400 genotyped donors of the cohort, an average of roughly 230,000 unique TCR beta nucleotide sequences was sequenced per donor, of which about 20% were non-productive. In addition to the first cohort of approximately 670 subjects, a separate validation cohort of about 120 different subjects was used. All discovery cohort repertoires had been generated using a single sequencing platform. Rather than using new phenotypic data, the later analysis identified candidate immune exposures from TCR beta sequences and from how often those sequences occurred across donors. An early release that covered 640 HLA-typed donors contained around 300 gigabases of sequencing data and tens of millions of unique TCR sequences. An earlier analysis of several hundred of the donors applied high-throughput TCR beta sequencing to assess whether each TCR beta V gene segment acted as functional or pseudogenic. The number of donors typed differed by locus, with roughly 629-640 for A, B, C, DRB1 and DQB1, 522 for DQA1, under 610 for DPA1, and 400 to 490 for DPB1. HLA typing included class I and class II loci at four-digit resolution. A later genetic analysis took genome-wide SNP genotypes for about 65% of the 666 donors and used that subset as a discovery cohort.

What the study reported, not specific to this receptor: A later analysis associated around 16,000 TCR beta sequences with specific HLA alleles at a false discovery rate of 0.05. Over 15 rarely observed V segments, including chromosome 9 orphons, were excluded from the earlier analysis of approximately 500 of the donors because counts were too low. CMV serostatus was the only immune exposure information available for the cohort. A further reported finding was that TCR beta sequences accurately predicted the HLA-A and HLA-B alleles for most subjects in the first cohort. In this cohort, only TCR beta chains were sequenced, and detectable features were limited by the absence of alpha or paired-chain data. Because some donors lacked HLA typing at each locus, the association tests relied only on the typed subset. Across donors, most TCR sequences were observed very rarely, whereas some public TCRs were present in many individuals. Most CMV-associated TCR beta chains appeared to be HLA-restricted in a later analysis, and the HLA associations seemed to be driven largely by CMV exposure. According to a later genetic analysis, donors in an Asian-associated ancestry cluster had fewer N-insertions in productive TCRs than the approximately 610-donor mean. Three of the identified cytomegalovirus-associated TCR beta chains were confirmed in vitro to be specific for cytomegalovirus antigens. In the study, around 150 TCR beta chains were listed as associated with cytomegalovirus. Correlated functional status among segregating V segments might be attributable to linkage disequilibrium, but an unknown experimental factor could not be ruled out. A later analysis found that HLA-associated TCR beta chains were more clonally expanded and had lower generation probabilities than equally common non-associated chains. A group of highly shared sequence variants was considered likely to be a technical artifact of the sequencing pipeline. Broadly in line with IMGT annotations, most TCR beta V segments showed up in productive rearrangements about 90% or about 30% of the time in an earlier analysis of 587 of the donors. An association between a missense DCLRE1C variant and V-gene and J-gene trimming of TCR beta chains was found in a later genetic analysis and replicated in an independent cohort. According to a later analysis, parvovirus B19, influenza, CMV and Epstein-Barr virus appeared linked to several top co-occurrence clusters. The presence/absence analyses assumed that sequencing depth was roughly uniform across donors, and that assumption may not be true. When HLA alleles, especially DR and DQ, strongly co-occurred, TCR associations were difficult to assign to individual alleles. According to the authors, the approach could potentially be generalized to other disease states and immunological phenotypes. The classifier was reported to diagnose cytomegalovirus status with high specificity and sensitivity in both the original and validation cohorts. In a later analysis, the rate of TCR association differed among HLA loci, with DRB1 alleles having the most associated TCRs and HLA-C alleles having the fewest.

Library preparation employed the immunoSEQ multiplex PCR assay. For the multiplex PCR, a mixture combining 60 forward primers for TCR Vbeta segments and 13 reverse primers for TCR Jbeta segments was used. A multiplex PCR assay on genomic DNA amplified the CDR3 region of rearranged TCR beta genes. The amplified TCR beta libraries were sequenced on the Illumina HiSeq System as 87-base-pair reads. In the source study's methods: A later analysis counted some 74 million unique TCR beta chains across the 666 repertoires, and some 11 million of these chains were shared by at least two donors. Raw reads were error-corrected and collapsed into unique sequences with a nearest-neighbor algorithm that merged closely related sequences to remove PCR and sequencing errors. V, D and J gene segments were assigned by aligning CDR3 sequences to IMGT reference sequences. For a sequence to be retained, at least a six-nucleotide match to both a V gene segment and a J gene segment was required. A rearrangement counted as productive if the CDR3 had no stop codons and remained in frame with V and J, and every other rearrangement counted as non-productive. Following IMGT convention, CDR3 was defined as the stretch from the second conserved V-encoded cysteine to the conserved J-encoded phenylalanine. In an earlier analysis of roughly 580 of the donors, sequences lacking an unambiguous match to a single V gene segment were excluded. An earlier analysis of a few hundred of the donors called V segments functional above 56.7% productive rearrangements and segregating when the between-donor standard deviation exceeded 5%. A statistical classification framework was built to diagnose cytomegalovirus status from the catalog of TCR beta chain sequences. In a later analysis, V and J genes were assigned by comparing TCR nucleotide sequences against IMGT/GENE-DB human TR gene sequences. In a later analysis, CDR3 sequences and most-parsimonious VDJ recombination scenarios were assigned using the TCRdist pipeline. A later analysis defined each TCR beta chain by its CDR3 amino acid sequence plus V-gene family, and excluded reads lacking a unique V-gene family. In a later analysis, fewer than 650 highly shared, low-generation-probability nucleotide sequences were removed to address suspected cross-contamination and a sequencing artifact. In a later analysis, a clonal expansion index for each public chain was calculated from normalized within-repertoire ranks of inferred template counts. In a later analysis, generation probabilities were computed with a VDJ recombination model fitted to out-of-frame rearrangements, and the resulting probabilities were checked against IGoR. A later analysis scored TCR-TCR, TCR-HLA and TCR-CMV co-occurrence with hypergeometric tests, applying a repertoire-size bias correction to TCR pairs. In a later analysis, false discovery rates were estimated by permuting HLA or CMV assignments 20 times. In a later analysis, co-occurring TCRs were grouped with DBSCAN, and TCRdist sequence similarity was added when clustering was performed within HLA-allele-positive subsets. Repertoires with fewer than 30,000 or more than 120,000 public chains were left out of co-occurrence clustering, as were four to six repertoires with anomalous nucleotide sharing. TCRdb took this table from immuneACCESS and kept in-frame rearrangements with V and J called. Such tables lack part of the clones; where checked against another copy, unresolved V genes explain under half of the gap, and the rest is unexplained. That table supplies the V and J calls and clone size; D and trimming were determined from the DNA. The sample contains around 150,000 clones, about 75% of them found a single time. The ten largest account for 10% to 12% of the sample.

This clonotype was obtained from a man between 18 and 29 years old in good health and CMV-seropositive. The sequencing sample was made of PBMCs.

The CDR3 has the sequence CSVDRVNYGYTF. The DNA sequence is TGCAGCGTTGACAGGGTCAACTATGGCTACACCTTC. The sequence joins TRBV29-1 to TRBJ1-2; a weak D assignment points to TRBD1 (5 bases agree). V lost 3 bases and J lost 2 bases; the stretch between them is 7 bases long. The CDR3 runs 12 residues from the cysteine to the phenylalanine. CDR3 DNA only is kept here, 36 bases in frame from base 1. CDR1 is given as SQVTM and CDR2 as ANQGSEA, both from the germline V gene.